What follows are 27 T cell receptor beta chains derived from one specimen sequenced in a study of cytomegalovirus exposure and HLA in healthy donors. Use of 60 Vbeta and 13 Jbeta primers characterized the PCR. The protocol was immunoSEQ multiplex PCR, while the TCRdb copy is restricted to in-frame clones and leaves out a portion. The sample has 200,000 or so clones; roughly 68% are singletons. Specimen: PBMCs. These receptors all come from a man aged 35 to 55 in good health and CMV-seropositive.

The CDR3 DNA sequence: TGTGCCAGCAGCTTGACAGGGGGCCCGAAAAACATTCAGTACTTC. It encodes CASSLTGGPKNIQYF. This chain links TRBV11-2 with TRBJ2-4; 10 bases map to TRBD1. From germline, CDR1 is SGHAT and CDR2 FQNNGV. The length of the CDR3 is 15 residues. The J segment lost 4 bases and the V segment lost 3 bases, leaving 3 bases of the junction unmatched.

CDR3 residues: CAISESRGPSYNEQFF. The DNA of the CDR3 is TGTGCCATCAGTGAGTCGCGGGGCCCCTCCTACAATGAGCAGTTCTTC. The chain links TRBV10-3 to TRBJ2-1, with D perhaps TRBD2 (6 bases). V lost 0 bases to trimming and J lost 0 bases, with 9 bases between them. The CDR3 runs 16 residues. Per germline, CDR1 ENHRY and CDR2 SYGVKD.

The CDR3 nucleotides read TGTGCCAGCAGTTACTCCATATCGGCCGGGGAGCTGTTTTTT. This sequence encodes CASSYSISAGELFF. The chain uses TRBV6-5 and TRBJ2-2; D is uncertain. The germline V gene encodes CDR1 MNHEY and CDR2 SVGAGI. The CDR3 has 14 residues. Trimming took off 0 bases at V and 6 bases at J, with 8 bases between the two ends.

The CDR3 coding sequence is TGTGCCGGAGCGGTGCAAGAGACCCAGTACTTC. It is translated as CAGAVQETQYF. The chain combines TRBV2 with TRBJ2-5, with D perhaps TRBD2 (5 bases). CDR3 size: 11 residues. Trimming removed 11 bases from V and 2 bases from J, with 9 bases in between. Germline CDR1 is SNHLY and CDR2 is FYNNEI.

The V gene is TRBV2, the J gene TRBJ1-2; D may be TRBD1 (5 bases). Germline V gives CDR1 SNHLY, CDR2 FYNNEI. Trimming took 11 bases from V and 5 from J, leaving 15 bases between them. CDR3 length: 12 amino acids. The CDR3 DNA is TGTGCCGGAAGGGGTGTAGGGTATGGCTACACCTTC. Protein sequence: CAGRGVGYGYTF.

The V and J genes are TRBV2 and TRBJ2-2, with D maybe TRBD2 (6 bases). This CDR3 is 14 amino acids long. The germline V gene has CDR1 SNHLY and CDR2 FYNNEI. Trimming stripped 5 bases from V and 7 bases from J, with 14 bases between. CDR3 in DNA: TGTGCCAGCAGTCCATCCGTGGGAGGCGGGGAGCTGTTTTTT. This gives the protein CASSPSVGGGELFF.

This clone was seen only a few times. This chain uses TRBV27 with TRBJ2-2, with D perhaps TRBD2 (5 bases). V lost 5 bases and J lost 5, with 24 bases in between. Germline V lookup: CDR1 MNHEY, CDR2 SMNVEV (reference sequence). The CDR3 totals 18 residues. CDR3 sequence reads: CASSPRFGRTGETGELFF. The CDR3, as DNA: TGTGCCAGCAGTCCCCGGTTTGGCCGGACCGGGGAAACCGGGGAGCTGTTTTTT.

The chain joins TRBV5-5 to TRBJ2-1; 8 bases are shared with TRBD2. The CDR3 runs to 12 residues. The V segment lost 4 bases and the J segment 12 bases; nucleotides outside the gene matches: 6. The V gene's germline CDR1 is SGHKS and CDR2 YYEKEE (reference sequence). The CDR3 loop reads CASSPDAGGQFF. In DNA, the CDR3 is TGTGCCAGCAGCCCGGACGCGGGGGGGCAGTTCTTC.

The table lists this clone with a few counts. J is TRBJ1-1 and V is TRBV14, with 10 bases fitting TRBD1. The CDR3 sequence is 15 residues long. V dropped 3 bases and J dropped 1; count of bases not matched to a gene: 2. Germline V gene data show CDR1 as SGHDN and CDR2 as FVKESK. As DNA, the CDR3 is TGTGCCAGCAGCCACCGGGACAGGGGGAACACTGAAGCTTTCTTT. Translation gives CASSHRDRGNTEAFF.

This clone appeared a few times. V and J are TRBV4-3 and TRBJ1-1; D is ambiguous. Germline CDR1 LGHNA, CDR2 YSLEER. V was cut by 0 bases and J by 3 bases, with 8 bases left in between. The CDR3 is 14 amino acids. The CDR3 spells CASSQDRGDTEAFF. The CDR3 DNA reads as TGCGCCAGCAGCCAAGATCGGGGAGACACTGAAGCTTTCTTT.

This clone was seen only a few times. J is TRBJ2-5 and V is TRBV18; D unresolved. Germline CDR1 and CDR2: KGHSH and LQKENI. V lost 0 bases and J lost 5, with 13 bases in between. The CDR3 consists of 15 residues. CDR3 loop: CASSPPGQPRETQYF. Written as DNA, the CDR3 is TGTGCCAGCTCACCACCGGGTCAACCTAGGGAGACCCAGTACTTC.

This chain uses TRBV11-2 with TRBJ2-3; D may be TRBD2 (6 bases). V gave up 0 bases and J gave up 2 bases, with 9 bases separating them. The germline V gene has CDR1 SGHAT and CDR2 FQNNGV. The CDR3 is 15 residues long. CDR3 in DNA: TGTGCCAGCAGCTTAGATGGGAGGCTCACAGATACGCAGTATTTT. Its translation is CASSLDGRLTDTQYF. Combining the CDR3 with reference TRBV11-2 and TRBJ2-3 gives the whole variable domain EAGVAQSPRYKIIEKRQSVAFWCNPISGHATLYWYQQILGQGPKLLIQFQNNGVVDDSQLPKDRFSAERLKGVDSTLKIQPAKLEDSAVYLCASSLDGRLTDTQYFGPGTRLTVL.

The chain combines TRBV19 with TRBJ1-6, with D unclear. V gave up 3 bases and J gave up 1 base, with 13 bases separating them. The CDR3 consists of 17 residues. Germline CDR1 is LNHDA and CDR2 is SQIVND (reference sequence). The CDR3 spells CASSMLVGGSYNSPLHF. The CDR3, as DNA: TGTGCCAGTAGTATGCTCGTCGGAGGGTCCTATAATTCACCCCTCCACTTT. The full variable domain, with the rest looked up from reference TRBV19 and TRBJ1-6, is DGGITQSPKYLFRKEGQNVTLSCEQNLNHDAMYWYRQDPGQGLRLIYYSQIVNDFQKGDIAEGYSVSREKKESFPLTVTSAQKNPTAFYLCASSMLVGGSYNSPLHFGNGTRLTVT.

J is TRBJ1-1 and V is TRBV7-8, with a possible D match to TRBD1 (5 bases). The CDR3 runs 16 residues. The ends were cut back, 5 bases at V and 5 bases at J, with 21 bases in the middle. The germline V gene has CDR1 SGHVS and CDR2 FQNEAQ. CDR3 nucleotides: TGTGCCAGCAGCGCCCCAGGGCCCCCTCTGGGGACTGAAGCTTTCTTT. Encoded protein: CASSAPGPPLGTEAFF.

The CDR3 DNA reads TGTGCCAGCAGCTTGGTAGGGACAGGGCAGAACACCGGGGAGCTGTTTTTT. It yields the protein CASSLVGTGQNTGELFF. The chain is built from TRBV5-6 and TRBJ2-2, with TRBD1 identical over 9 bases. In germline, CDR1 is SGHDT, CDR2 YYEEEE. The CDR3 runs 17 residues. Trimming removed 0 bases from V and 1 base from J; junction bases left unmatched: 4. The whole variable domain, remainder taken from reference TRBV5-6 and TRBJ2-2, is DAGVTQSPTHLIKTRGQQVTLRCSPKSGHDTVSWYQQALGQGPQFIFQYYEEEERQRGNFPDRFSGHQFPNYSSELNVNALLLGDSALYLCASSLVGTGQNTGELFFGEGSRLTVL.

This chain links TRBV10-3 with TRBJ1-1, with TRBD1 matching 10 bases. Germline values: CDR1 ENHRY, CDR2 SYGVKD. This CDR3 comprises 13 residues. Germline trimming cut 10 bases from V and 5 bases from J; bases unmatched to any gene: 7. The CDR3 here is CASLGQGWTEAFF. The DNA of the CDR3 is TGTGCCAGCCTGGGACAGGGGTGGACTGAAGCTTTCTTT.

This rearrangement joins TRBV6-5 to TRBJ1-3; TRBD1 might be the D (6 bases). CDR3 length: 13 amino acids. Germline V gene sequence: CDR1 MNHEY, CDR2 SVGAGI. Trimming left V 6 bases short and J 2 bases short, with 8 bases between. The CDR3 here is CASRRTAGNTIYF. The CDR3 region has the DNA TGTGCCAGCAGAAGGACAGCTGGAAACACCATATATTTT.

Of note for this clone: The junction differs from germline at one of its ends, possibly a read error. CDR3 residues: CASSQGQGDTAAFF. Written as DNA, the CDR3 is TGTGCCAGCTCACAAGGACAGGGAGACACTGCAGCTTTCTTT. This rearrangement joins TRBV18 to TRBJ1-1; TRBD1 matches 8 bases. The CDR3 runs 14 residues. Germline V gene lookup returns CDR1 KGHSH and CDR2 LQKENI.

The CDR3 protein is CASSVGTGSEKLFF. CDR3 sequence (DNA): TGTGCCAGCAGCGTCGGGACAGGGTCTGAAAAACTGTTTTTT. This chain uses TRBV9 with TRBJ1-4; TRBD1 matches at 9 bases. The length of the CDR3 is 14 residues. Trimming at V came to 2 bases and at J to 7 bases, leaving 3 bases not matched to a gene. Germline V lookup: CDR1 SGDLS, CDR2 YYNGEE.

Note on this clone: Without the conserved terminal phenylalanine or tryptophan, this CDR3 likely stems from a read error. The chain joins TRBV5-1 to TRBJ1-4; TRBD1 aligns across 8 bases. The trim removed 6 bases at V and 8 bases at J, leaving 15 bases unmatched. The CDR3 runs to 16 residues. Germline CDR1 is SGHRS and CDR2 is YFSETQ. Here the CDR3 reads CASTLIPGTGQEKLFY. For the CDR3, the DNA is TGCGCCAGCACCCTAATCCCCGGGACAGGCCAGGAAAAACTGTTTTAT.

This clone was seen a handful of times. The chain combines TRBV29-1 with TRBJ2-3, with 8 bases lining up with TRBD1. V dropped 8 bases and J dropped 3; count of bases not matched to a gene: 7. The CDR3 covers 13 residues. CDR1 is SQVTM, CDR2 ANQGSEA, per germline. CDR3 in DNA: TGCAGCTCCCACAGGGGGAGTACAGATACGCAGTATTTT. Translated, it gives CSSHRGSTDTQYF.

CDR3 nucleotides: TGTGCCAGTAGGCCGGTAGCGGGGTTGGGTACAGATACGCAGTATTTT. The encoded protein is CASRPVAGLGTDTQYF. V usage is TRBV19 and J usage is TRBJ2-3, with TRBD2 matching over 8 bases. From germline, CDR1 is LNHDA and CDR2 SQIVND (reference sequence). The V and J ends lost 6 bases and 3 bases, in that order; junction bases with no gene match: 11. The CDR3 sequence is 16 residues long.

V and J are TRBV7-6 and TRBJ2-1; 8 bases agree with TRBD2. V lost 5 bases, J lost 8 bases, and 11 bases stayed unmatched. The CDR3 extends over 15 amino acids. Germline CDR1 is SGHVS and CDR2 is FNYEAQ. The CDR3 DNA sequence: TGTGCCAGCAGCGGCGGCGGGGGGTTATGGGATGAGCAGTTCTTC. Encoded protein: CASSGGGGLWDEQFF. Complete variable domain (other parts from reference TRBV7-6 and TRBJ2-1): GAGVSQSPRYKVTKRGQDVALRCDPISGHVSLYWYRQALGQGPEFLTYFNYEAQQDKSGLPNDRFSAERPEGSISTLTIQRTEQRDSAMYRCASSGGGGLWDEQFFGPGTRLTVL.

This clone appeared once. The chain employs TRBV6-5 and TRBJ2-7; D perhaps matches TRBD2 (7 bases). V was pared by 7 bases and J by 5 bases, with 12 bases between. Germline CDR1 is MNHEY and CDR2 is SVGAGI. The length of the CDR3 is 12 residues. This CDR3 reads CASKGGGHEQYF. The CDR3, as DNA: TGTGCCAGCAAGGGGGGGGGACACGAGCAGTACTTC.

This clone has a single count. The chain combines TRBV18 with TRBJ2-7; 9 positions agree with TRBD1. V lost 3 bases to trimming and J lost 2 bases; unmatched junction nucleotides: 2. CDR3 length equals 14 residues. Germline V gene sequence: CDR1 KGHSH, CDR2 LQKENI. The CDR3 bases are TGTGCCAGCTCACCGGGGACAGGGCCCTACGAGCAGTACTTC. Its protein is CASSPGTGPYEQYF.

The gene calls are TRBV15 and TRBJ1-1; the D is unclear. V lost 2 bases and J lost 5, with 12 bases in between. This CDR3 contains 14 residues. Looked up from germline, CDR1 is LNHNV and CDR2 is YYDKDF (reference sequence). In nucleotides, the CDR3 is TGTGCCACCAGCAGATCAGAGGTGTTAACTGAAGCTTTCTTT. Its translation is CATSRSEVLTEAFF. Using reference TRBV15 and TRBJ1-1 for the parts outside the CDR3, the full variable domain is DAMVIQNPRYQVTQFGKPVTLSCSQTLNHNVMYWYQQKSSQAPKLLFHYYDKDFNNEADTPDNFQSRRPNTSFCFLDIRSPGLGDTAMYLCATSRSEVLTEAFFGQGTRLTVV.

This clone was picked up a small number of times. This sequence joins TRBV5-8 and TRBJ2-5, with 7 bases aligning to TRBD1. Germline V gene data show CDR1 as SGHTS and CDR2 as YDEGEE. This CDR3 is built from 14 residues. V lost 4 bases to trimming and J lost 2 bases; unmatched junction nucleotides: 5. CDR3 in DNA: TGTGCCAGCAGCCCACCGGGACAGCAAGAGACCCAGTACTTC. It encodes CASSPPGQQETQYF.